Below, one TCR beta chain is given with its context. The antigen is not known. The record originates from a study of STAT3 mutations in large granular lymphocyte leukemia. Points from the study as a whole: In several patients, dominant TCR clone burden exceeded STAT3 mutant burden, suggesting STAT3 mutation arose secondarily. Clonal expansion was inferred from other time points because no sample existed at each clone's first appearance. Differing intervals and regimens complicate linking therapy response to clone burden. In T-cell large granular lymphocyte leukemia, about half of patients showed multiple immunodominant subclonotypes. After therapy, about 30% of the 18 patients switched clonotypes, all new clones STAT3 wild type.

Clones were read by immunoSEQ multiplex PCR, and TCRdb kept only the in-frame ones, dropping some. The sample comprises several thousand clones, approximately 80% of which are singletons, and roughly 80% rests with the top ten. V was trimmed by 2 bases and J by 3 bases, leaving 7 bases between them. From germline, CDR1 is SGHNT and CDR2 YYREEE (reference sequence). The CDR3 spans 13 residues. Sequencing was done on a sample of peripheral blood mononuclear cells. This TCR was sampled from a man in his forties with T-cell large granular lymphocyte leukemia. Some clones in this sample may be carry-over from other donors' samples. J is TRBJ2-3 and V is TRBV5-4; D is possibly TRBD1 (5 bases). As DNA, the CDR3 is TGTGCCAGCAGCTTTAGGGGTACAGATACGCAGTATTTT. As protein: CASSFRGTDTQYF.